This section outlines one T cell receptor (beta chain) sequence together with its context. This clone is a singleton in its sample. Its recognized antigen is unknown. No base qualities exist here, and no much larger clone lies one base off it. The data are from a study of T cell responses to AZD1222 COVID-19 vaccine (dated by TCRdb to about 2021). Broadly, across the study: AZD1222 recipients given second doses at about 4 weeks or at about 12 weeks were pooled, since spike-specific TCR depth and breadth were not found to differ between the two schedules. A total of 233 trial participants underwent TCR sequencing, of whom nearly 210 had received two doses of AZD1222 and around 25 had received two doses of the MenACWY control vaccine. Trial participants were enrolled by age into subgroups of 18-55, 56-69 and 70-plus years, and about 150, 27 and 61 TCR-sequenced participants, respectively, were included in these subgroups. Study-level results and caveats: Because no samples from the day 14 peak response were available, repertoires could be characterized only after the peak T cell response. Conclusions about previously exposed vaccinees are limited because only six or seven AZD1222 recipients were SARS-CoV-2 seropositive at baseline. CD4 TCRs associated with the vaccine covered the entire spike protein, and the dominant responses were in regions 160-218 and 743-854. Nearly half of unique spike-specific TCRs reportedly recognized epitopes outside regions mutated in the B.1.351 and B.1.1.7 variants. The 56-69-year group was small, and its depth increase did not reach significance, likely because of low power. Spike-specific TCR breadth and depth rose significantly after two AZD1222 doses compared with day 0 and with MenACWY recipients. Participants were mostly white British and included more females than males, and it was suggested by the authors that clonal diversity may have been underestimated.

The CDR3 regions of human TCRbeta chains were analyzed by immunosequencing. Turning to the authors' computational methods: TCRs in the repertoires were matched against a reference library of SARS-CoV-2-specific TCRs that had been generated with the MIRA antigen-specificity platform. Breadth was defined as the fraction of unique TCRs that were SARS-CoV-2-associated. Depth was defined as the fraction of total T cells that were SARS-CoV-2-associated. Using the MIRA data, each spike-specific TCR was mapped to the spike region that the TCR reacts to and placed in a CD4 or CD8 class. Log10-transformed breadth and depth values were compared by one-way ANOVA with Sidak's multiple comparisons tests. In its TCRdb copy, this immuneACCESS table keeps in-frame sequences only and misses some clones. Where compared with another copy, unresolved V genes explain less than half of these, and the others have no known cause. For V, J and clone size, that table is used; D and trimming come from the DNA. The sample contains approximately 130,000 clones, 80% to 95% of them found a single time. The ten top clones hold about 3% of the sample.

The germline V gene (reference sequence) specifies LNHDA as CDR1 and SQIVND as CDR2. The cysteine opens and the phenylalanine closes a CDR3 of 13 amino acids. The DNA shown is the 39-base CDR3, in frame from base 1. V trim: 10 bases; J trim: 5 bases; unmatched bases: 8. This specimen's time point label, interpreted: baseline before first vaccination. Vaccinee samples came from UK trials COV001 and COV002, including a single-blind randomized controlled phase 2/3 trial of AZD1222 (ChAdOx1 nCoV-19) in healthy adults. Trial participant PBMC samples were collected at day 0 and day 28 after the second dose for TCRbeta chain sequencing.

The rearrangement combines TRBV19 with TRBJ1-1; TRBD1 lines up with 9 middle nucleotides. Sequencing used peripheral blood, obtained on day 0 of AZD1222 vaccination. The clonotype was recovered from an adult in good health. The DNA sequence follows: TGTGCCACAAGGGACAGGGAAACTACTGAAGCTTTCTTT. This yields the protein CATRDRETTEAFF.